The 29 T cell receptor beta chains below all came from one sample that was sequenced in a study of T-cell reconstitution after alpha-beta-depleted transplantation in children. Unique molecular identifiers tagged the TCRbeta library. TCRdb re-analysed the PCR reads in MiXCR, keeping a single row per CDR3 protein. The sample yields about 400,000 distinct CDR3 sequences, roughly 21% seen once. Sequencing was performed on PBMCs from the stem cell graft donor, taken from the stem cell graft. Every receptor here comes from a human donor who donated a stem cell graft to a child with acute myeloid leukemia.

This clonotype has just a few counts. The chain joins TRBV5-1 to TRBJ2-7; D unresolved. The germline CDR1 and CDR2 sequences are SGHRS and YFSETQ. The V gene lost 3 bases and the J gene lost 0 bases, with 13 bases spanning the gap. The CDR3 is 15 residues long. The CDR3 bases are TGCGCCAGCAGCTGGGCCAGTAGGCTCTCCTACGAGCAGTACTTC. Translation: CASSWASRLSYEQYF.

This chain connects TRBV6-1 to TRBJ2-7, with D possibly matching TRBD1 (6 bases). Trimming removed 7 bases at V and 3 bases at J, with 16 bases between. The CDR3 consists of 14 residues. Germline-derived CDR1 and CDR2 are MNHNS and SASEGT. The CDR3 here is CASMDPGTHYEQYF. CDR3 bases: TGTGCCAGCATGGATCCCGGGACACACTACGAGCAGTACTTC.

This clonotype was counted ten times or more. The V gene is TRBV2, the J gene TRBJ2-7; no reliable D call. The CDR3 is 14 amino acids. Germline CDR1 SNHLY, CDR2 FYNNEI. Trimming left V 7 bases short and J 5 bases short, with 18 bases between. The CDR3 region is CASNSYNEKHEQYF. The CDR3 DNA sequence: TGTGCCAGCAATTCGTACAACGAAAAGCACGAGCAGTACTTC.

As regards this clonotype: A junction end diverges from the germline sequence, so it may reflect a read error. The chain couples TRBV28 to TRBJ2-7; 12 nucleotides line up with TRBD2. Germline-derived CDR1 and CDR2 are MDHEN and SYDVKM. CDR3 size: 17 residues. The chain's CDR3 is CASSFRLAGVGSSEQYF. The CDR3 nucleotides are TGTGCCAGCAGTTTTCGACTAGCGGGAGTTGGTTCCTCCGAGCAGTACTTC.

This clonotype has just a few counts. The chain links TRBV20-1 to TRBJ2-3; D unclear. The CDR3 is made up of 13 amino acids. V lost 3 bases to trimming and J lost 6 bases, with 13 bases between them. Germline lookup yields CDR1 DFQATT and CDR2 SNEGSKA (reference sequence). The CDR3 DNA is TGCAGTGCTAGTAGTACGGCTCGCGATACGCAGTATTTT. Its translation is CSASSTARDTQYF.

The chain has TRBV7-2 and TRBJ2-3; 8 nucleotides agree with TRBD2. The CDR3 is made up of 16 amino acids. After removal of 1 base from V and 4 bases from J, the junction contained 7 bases not matched to a gene. CDR1 is SGHTA, CDR2 FQGNSA, per germline. The CDR3: CASSLDGTRGSDTQYF. CDR3 DNA: TGTGCCAGCAGCTTAGATGGGACTAGAGGCTCAGATACGCAGTATTTT.

This clonotype has more than one count but fewer than ten. The rearrangement uses TRBV5-1 and TRBJ2-1; the D gene could be TRBD1 or TRBD2 (5 bases each). Between the trimmed V and J ends, which lost 4 bases and 7 bases, there was a span of 18 bases. This CDR3 is 15 amino acids long. Germline CDR1 reads SGHRS; CDR2 reads YFSETQ. This CDR3 is CASSDPRARVNEQFF. The CDR3 coding sequence is TGCGCCAGCAGCGACCCGAGGGCCAGGGTTAATGAGCAGTTCTTC.

This clonotype was counted between two and nine times. The chain combines TRBV28 with TRBJ2-3, with TRBD2 identical over 11 bases. V lost 7 bases, J lost 2 bases, and 8 bases stayed unmatched. In germline, CDR1 is MDHEN, CDR2 SYDVKM. The CDR3 length is 16 residues. CDR3 loop: CASTLEGLAVTDTQYF. The CDR3 DNA reads TGTGCCAGCACCCTAGAGGGACTAGCGGTCACAGATACGCAGTATTTT.

This rearrangement joins TRBV7-6 to TRBJ2-5; 8 bases match TRBD2. Per the germline V gene, CDR1 is SGHVS and CDR2 is FNYEAQ. This CDR3 contains 15 residues. The J segment lost 5 bases and the V segment lost 5 bases, leaving 10 bases of the junction unmatched. The CDR3 DNA reads as TGTGCCAGCAGCCCTACCTCGGGAGGGGACGAGACCCAGTACTTC. Translation gives CASSPTSGGDETQYF.

The chain couples TRBV29-1 to TRBJ2-3; the D is unclear. The germline V and J ends were trimmed by 4 bases and 4 bases, with 9 bases remaining between them. The CDR3 sequence is 12 residues long. In germline, CDR1 is SQVTM, CDR2 ANQGSEA. In nucleotides, the CDR3 is TGCAGCGTTGGACAACACCCAGATACGCAGTATTTT. Protein: CSVGQHPDTQYF.

The chain couples TRBV12-3 or TRBV12-4 to TRBJ1-3, with D uncertain. V was cut by 0 bases and J by 0 bases, with 12 bases left in between. The CDR3 sequence is 17 residues long. The CDR3: CASSLAYWGYSGNTIYF. The CDR3 nucleotides are TGTGCCAGCAGTTTAGCGTATTGGGGATACTCTGGAAACACCATATATTTT.

J is TRBJ2-7 and V is TRBV4-1, with D tentatively TRBD2 (6 bases). This CDR3 region has 14 residues. Germline CDR1 and CDR2: MGHRA and YSYEKL. Trimming pared 1 base from V and 3 bases from J, leaving 10 bases between. CDR3 nucleotides: TGCGCCAGCAGCCAAGGGGACTCATACTACGAGCAGTACTTC. Translating gives CASSQGDSYYEQYF.

V and J are TRBV24-1 and TRBJ2-1; D might be TRBD1 (5 bases). CDR3 length equals 14 residues. V dropped 4 bases and J dropped 8 bases, with 14 bases sitting between them. The V gene's germline CDR1 is KGHDR and CDR2 SFDVKD. DNA for the CDR3: TGTGCCACCAGTGAAATAGGCAGGGCGGATGAGCAGTTCTTC. Encoded protein: CATSEIGRADEQFF.

This clonotype showed up many times. The rearrangement uses TRBV20-1 and TRBJ1-6; D might be TRBD1 (6 bases). The CDR3 length is 14 residues. V was shortened by 5 bases and J by 6 bases, with 14 bases between the two germline ends. The germline gives CDR1 DFQATT, CDR2 SNEGSKA (reference sequence). The CDR3, as DNA: TGCAGTGCTCGCCAGGGAGGGGGTAATTCACCCCTCCACTTT. Protein product: CSARQGGGNSPLHF.

The V gene is TRBV25-1, the J gene TRBJ2-7; D is uncertain. The germline V gene encodes CDR1 MGHDK and CDR2 SYGVNS. The CDR3 has 15 amino acids. The germline V and J ends were trimmed by 2 bases and 2 bases, with 13 bases remaining between them. CDR3 nucleotides: TGTGCCAGCAGTGAAGATTTAAGGGAAGCCTACGAGCAGTACTTC. This encodes CASSEDLREAYEQYF.

Ten or more counts support this clonotype. The chain employs TRBV20-1 and TRBJ2-7; D unresolved. V gave up 6 bases and J gave up 7 bases, with 19 bases separating them. Germline V lookup: CDR1 DFQATT, CDR2 SNEGSKA (reference sequence). The CDR3 covers 13 residues. CDR3 sequence reads: CSATEEVGREQYF. The CDR3 DNA follows: TGCAGTGCCACAGAAGAGGTCGGTAGGGAGCAGTACTTC.

This sequence joins TRBV7-2 and TRBJ1-3; possible D gene TRBD1, 6 bases. The V end was cut by 1 base, the J end by 6 bases, with 13 bases between. There are 15 residues in the CDR3. Germline CDR1 SGHTA, CDR2 FQGNSA. DNA of the CDR3: TGTGCCAGCAGCTTAGTTGGGGACACACAAAACACCATATATTTT. Its protein product is CASSLVGDTQNTIYF.

The rearrangement joins TRBV7-9 to TRBJ2-3; TRBD2 matches 12 bases. In germline, CDR1 is SEHNR, CDR2 FQNEAQ (reference sequence). The ends lost 6 bases at V and 3 bases at J; junction bases unmatched: 10. This CDR3 region has 17 residues. CDR3 sequence: CASSVLTSGRWTDTQYF. The CDR3 coding sequence is TGTGCCAGCAGTGTCCTGACTAGCGGGAGATGGACAGATACGCAGTATTTT. Complete variable domain (other parts from reference TRBV7-9 and TRBJ2-3): DTGVSQNPRHKITKRGQNVTFRCDPISEHNRLYWYRQTLGQGPEFLTYFQNEAQLEKSRLLSDRFSAERPKGSFSTLEIQRTEQGDSAMYLCASSVLTSGRWTDTQYFGPGTRLTVL.

The chain recombines TRBV7-2 with TRBJ2-7; a possible D gene is TRBD2 (5 bases). The CDR3 sequence is 13 residues long. V lost 7 bases to trimming and J lost 2 bases, with 12 bases between them. Looked up from germline, CDR1 is SGHTA and CDR2 is FQGNSA. CDR3 protein: CASTSAVPYEQYF. The CDR3 nucleotides read TGTGCCAGCACTTCAGCGGTCCCCTACGAGCAGTACTTC.

The rearrangement links TRBV28 to TRBJ2-7; unclear D gene. The ends were cut back, 3 bases at V and 2 bases at J, with 8 bases in the middle. From germline, CDR1 is MDHEN and CDR2 SYDVKM. This CDR3 region has 13 residues. The CDR3 nucleotides are TGTGCCAGCAGTTTCCCAGCTACCTACGAGCAGTACTTC. It codes for CASSFPATYEQYF.

This sequence joins TRBV29-1 and TRBJ2-3, with D unresolved. Germline assignment: CDR1 SQVTM and CDR2 ANQGSEA. Trimming took 0 bases from V and 4 from J, leaving 5 bases between them. This CDR3 contains 12 residues. The CDR3 is CSVEDIPDTQYF. The CDR3 DNA sequence: TGCAGCGTTGAAGATATTCCAGATACGCAGTATTTT.

The rearrangement links TRBV5-1 to TRBJ2-1, with D possibly being TRBD2 (6 bases). Germline CDR1 is SGHRS and CDR2 is YFSETQ. This CDR3 is built from 13 residues. V dropped 4 bases and J dropped 3 bases, with 8 bases sitting between them. The CDR3 sequence: CASSGRLYNEQFF. DNA of the CDR3: TGCGCCAGCAGCGGGAGGCTCTACAATGAGCAGTTCTTC.

In its sample, this clonotype was seen a few times. The J gene is TRBJ1-6, the V gene TRBV7-2, with TRBD1 matching over 9 bases. The CDR3 extends over 17 amino acids. Germline V gene data show CDR1 as SGHTA and CDR2 as FQGNSA. J gave up 7 bases and V 2 bases, and 9 bases lay outside the gene matches. This CDR3 reads CASSLTVSGTGNSPLHF. For the CDR3, the DNA is TGTGCCAGCAGCTTAACGGTGTCGGGGACAGGGAATTCACCCCTCCACTTT. Using reference TRBV7-2 and TRBJ1-6 for the parts outside the CDR3, the full variable domain is GAGVSQSPSNKVTEKGKDVELRCDPISGHTALYWYRQSLGQGLEFLIYFQGNSAPDKSGLPSDRFSAERTGGSVSTLTIQRTQQEDSAVYLCASSLTVSGTGNSPLHFGNGTRLTVT.

This clonotype was detected only a few times. The J gene is TRBJ1-1, the V gene TRBV5-6; no firm D call. The V gene's germline CDR1 is SGHDT and CDR2 YYEEEE. The CDR3 sequence is 15 residues long. The V and J ends lost 0 bases and 0 bases respectively, with 9 bases between them. The CDR3 bases are TGTGCCAGCAGCTTGGCCGTCAGCATGAACACTGAAGCTTTCTTT. It yields the protein CASSLAVSMNTEAFF.

The chain is built from TRBV7-3 and TRBJ2-2; the match to TRBD2 covers 10 bases. V gave up 3 bases and J gave up 6 bases; unmatched junction bases: 4. CDR1 and CDR2 from the germline V gene are SGHTA and FQGTGA. The length of the CDR3 is 15 residues. The CDR3 here is CASSLLAGAAGELFF. As DNA, the CDR3 is TGTGCCAGCAGCTTGCTAGCGGGAGCGGCCGGGGAGCTGTTTTTT.

This clonotype showed up just a few times. V gene TRBV27 combines with J gene TRBJ2-2; D tentatively reads TRBD1 or TRBD2 (5 bases each). The CDR3 runs 18 residues. The germline CDR1 and CDR2 sequences are MNHEY and SMNVEV (reference sequence). Trimming removed 2 bases from V and 0 bases from J, with 16 bases in between. The chain's CDR3 is CASSLRVRGPANTGELFF. The CDR3 DNA sequence: TGTGCCAGCAGTTTAAGGGTACGGGGCCCCGCGAACACCGGGGAGCTGTTTTTT.

This clonotype was detected ten times or more. The chain is built from TRBV6-1 and TRBJ2-5, with TRBD1 matching over 9 bases. The V segment lost 6 bases and the J segment 5 bases; nucleotides outside the gene matches: 10. Germline loops: CDR1 MNHNS, CDR2 SASEGT. The CDR3 runs to 15 residues. Here the CDR3 reads CASRRTGALGETQYF. The CDR3 DNA sequence: TGTGCCAGCAGACGGACAGGGGCTTTGGGGGAGACCCAGTACTTC.

The gene calls are TRBV25-1 and TRBJ2-7; 9 nucleotides line up with TRBD2. V lost 3 bases to trimming and J lost 5 bases; unmatched junction nucleotides: 11. There are 16 residues in the CDR3. CDR1 is MGHDK, CDR2 SYGVNS, per germline. The DNA of the CDR3 is TGTGCCAGCAGTGATACTTCGAGTAGCGGGAGACACGAGCAGTACTTC. Encoded protein: CASSDTSSSGRHEQYF.

This clonotype was counted only a few times. This chain joins TRBV12-3 or TRBV12-4 and TRBJ2-1; D is perhaps TRBD2 (6 bases). The length of the CDR3 is 15 residues. Trimming shortened V by 3 bases and J by 7 bases, and 16 bases separated the two germline ends. The CDR3 nucleotides read TGTGCCAGCAGTTTGGACGGGAGCAGAGGTAATGAGCAGTTCTTC. Translating it yields CASSLDGSRGNEQFF.